This is a list of T cell receptor beta chains from one sample in a study of CD8 T cells in Susac syndrome. Each CDR3 protein gets one entry after TCRdb re-called the immunoSEQ multiplex PCR reads with MiXCR. The sample holds about 53,000 distinct CDR3 sequences; 85% to 95% are singletons and the top ten take around 0.75%. The sample taken for sequencing was CD8+ T cells from PBMCs. The receptors were sampled from a human donor with Susac syndrome. CDR3s include the opening cysteine and the closing phenylalanine or tryptophan. A D gene is named only where the DNA matches it firmly. Clone size, where shown, is once, few, many, or a class for clones that have expanded.

>TRBJ1-2|TRBV5-4|TRBD1|-
CASSLRGDYGYTF
TGTGCCAGCAGCCTCAGGGGGGACTATGGCTACACCTTC
>TRBJ2-2|TRBV29-1|-|-
CSVNRVDTGELFF
TGCAGCGTCAACAGGGTTGACACCGGGGAGCTGTTTTTT
>TRBJ2-1|TRBV12-3/TRBV12-4|-|once
CASVQGPPSYNEQFF
TGTGCCAGCGTGCAGGGGCCCCCCTCCTACAATGAGCAGTTCTTC
>TRBJ1-2|TRBV7-9|TRBD1|once
CASSEGGTRVNYGYTF
TGTGCCAGCAGCGAAGGGGGCACCAGGGTTAACTATGGCTACACCTTC
>TRBJ2-5|TRBV20-1|-|-
CSGSWGETQYF
TGCAGTGGAAGTTGGGGAGAGACCCAGTACTTC
>TRBJ2-1|TRBV7-9|-|-
CASSLAGLLF
TGTGCCAGCAGCTTAGCGGGACTTCTCTTC
>TRBJ1-1|TRBV12-3/TRBV12-4|-|-
CASSRGVDTEAFF
TGTGCCAGCAGTAGGGGAGTGGACACTGAAGCTTTCTTT
>TRBJ2-7|TRBV2|-|-
CASSARERDTTYEQYF
TGTGCCAGCAGCGCACGGGAAAGGGACACCACCTACGAGCAGTACTTC
>TRBJ2-7|TRBV29-1|-|-
CSVEEERTAYEQYF
TGCAGCGTTGAAGAAGAACGGACAGCCTACGAGCAGTACTTC
>TRBJ2-1|TRBV27|-|-
CASSLSSANEQFF
TGTGCCAGCAGCCTGAGTTCGGCTAATGAGCAGTTCTTC
>TRBJ2-2|TRBV25-1|-|-
CASSASTETGELFF
TGTGCCAGCAGTGCGTCGACTGAAACCGGGGAGCTGTTTTTT
>TRBJ2-1|TRBV7-6|-|-
CASSPTMGGNEQFF
TGTGCCAGCAGCCCCACGATGGGTGGTAATGAGCAGTTCTTC
>TRBJ2-7|TRBV6-4|-|once
CASSIHEQYF
TGTGCCAGCTCCATCCACGAGCAGTACTTC
>TRBJ2-7|TRBV5-1|TRBD1|-
CASSLLQGANYEQYF
TGCGCCAGCAGCTTGTTGCAGGGGGCGAACTACGAGCAGTACTTC
>TRBJ2-4|TRBV5-4|TRBD2|-
CASSPAAGGSGIQYF
TGTGCCAGCAGCCCTGCCGCGGGGGGTTCAGGCATTCAGTACTTC
>TRBJ2-6|TRBV15|-|-
CATSMVGSGANVLTF
TGTGCCACCAGCATGGTGGGGTCTGGGGCCAACGTCCTGACTTTC
>TRBJ2-7|TRBV20-1|TRBD2|-
CSADSSGAPYEQYF
TGCAGTGCTGACTCGAGCGGGGCACCCTACGAGCAGTACTTC
>TRBJ1-5|TRBV7-2|-|once
CSNQPQHF
TGTAGCAATCAGCCCCAGCATTTT
>TRBJ1-2|TRBV5-1|-|-
CASSSGQNGYTF
TGCGCCAGCAGTTCCGGACAGAATGGCTACACCTTC
>TRBJ1-2|TRBV2|-|-
CASKSGGYTF
TGTGCCAGCAAGTCGGGTGGCTACACCTTC
>TRBJ2-4|TRBV24-1|TRBD2|few
CATTLKRGAKNIQYF
TGTGCCACCACCCTCAAGCGGGGAGCCAAAAACATTCAGTACTTC
>TRBJ2-1|TRBV28|-|-
CASTLGADRDDEQFF
TGTGCCAGCACCTTGGGGGCCGACCGGGACGATGAGCAGTTCTTC
>TRBJ2-3|TRBV6-4|TRBD1|-
CASSELGQETDTQYF
TGTGCCAGCAGTGAGTTGGGACAGGAAACAGATACGCAGTATTTT
>TRBJ1-1|TRBV14|-|-
CASSQNVAVVEAFF
TGTGCCAGCAGCCAAAACGTGGCAGTTGTTGAAGCTTTCTTT
>TRBJ2-5|TRBV29-1|-|-
CSGEPQGEETQYF
TGCAGCGGAGAACCCCAGGGAGAAGAGACCCAGTACTTC
>TRBJ1-2|TRBV23-1|-|-
CASSLRDPGQTYGYTF
TGCGCCAGCAGCCTAAGGGATCCGGGACAAACATATGGCTACACCTTC
>TRBJ2-3|TRBV12-3/TRBV12-4|-|-
CASSPTTLVVDTDTQYF
TGTGCCAGCAGTCCCACGACCCTTGTGGTGGACACAGATACGCAGTATTTT
>TRBJ2-3|TRBV3-1|TRBD2|-
CASSESHSGGHRTDTQYF
TGTGCCAGCAGCGAGTCCCACAGCGGGGGCCATCGCACAGATACGCAGTATTTT
>TRBJ2-2|TRBV3-1|-|-
CASSQAPGELFF
TGTGCCAGCAGCCAAGCCCCCGGGGAGCTGTTTTTT
>TRBJ2-5|TRBV28|-|-
CASSLAGTGETQYF
TGTGCCAGCAGTTTAGCAGGGACGGGAGAGACCCAGTACTTC
>TRBJ2-7|TRBV7-9|TRBD1|-
CASSLPGQHPYEQYF
TGTGCCAGCAGCTTGCCGGGACAGCATCCCTACGAGCAGTACTTC